These T cell receptor beta chains were read from a single sample in a study of blood T cells in healthy people across ages. One entry per CDR3 protein, called by TCRdb with MiXCR from the 5' RACE reads. The sample holds under 750,000 distinct CDR3 sequences, around 48% seen once. The source material was blood. The receptors were gathered from a man older than 75 in good health. CDR3s include the opening cysteine and the closing phenylalanine or tryptophan. Fields, in order: clone size, V gene, J gene, D gene, CDR3 DNA, CDR3 protein. A D gene is named only where the DNA matches it firmly. Only part of the rows carry a size: once, few, many, or a class if the clone is expanded.

>-|TRBV6-2/TRBV6-3|TRBJ2-1|TRBD2
TGTGCCAGCAGAAAGTCCCTAGCGGGTTACAATGAGCAGTTCTTC
CASRKSLAGYNEQFF
>-|TRBV12-3/TRBV12-4|TRBJ1-1|-
TGTGCCAGCAGTTTAGTGCGGCAGAACACTGAAGCTTTCTTT
CASSLVRQNTEAFF
>-|TRBV29-1|TRBJ1-5|-
TGCAGCGTTGAAGTCGGATCAGGGGATCAGCCCCAGCATTTT
CSVEVGSGDQPQHF
>-|TRBV7-9|TRBJ1-2|-
TGTGCCAGCAGCTCAATAGGGGAAGGCTACACCTTC
CASSSIGEGYTF
>many|TRBV11-1|TRBJ2-1|-
TGTGCCAGCAGCCCAACGTCACGTGGGAATGAGCAGTTCTTC
CASSPTSRGNEQFF
>few|TRBV4-3|TRBJ2-3|TRBD2
TGCGCCAGCAGCCAAGAGGCGGGAGCAAAGACAGATACGCAGTATTTT
CASSQEAGAKTDTQYF
>few|TRBV6-4|TRBJ2-5|TRBD2
TGTGCCAGCACCAACAAACACCGCCGACTAGCGGGTTTAGAAGAGACCCAGTACTTC
CASTNKHRRLAGLEETQYF
>few|TRBV9|TRBJ1-2|-
TGTGCCAGCAGCGTCGACGGAGCTAACTATGGCTACACCTTC
CASSVDGANYGYTF
>-|TRBV25-1|TRBJ1-6|TRBD1
TGTGCCAGCACCGGGACAGGGGGTTCACCCCTCCACTTT
CASTGTGGSPLHF
>few|TRBV20-1|TRBJ2-5|TRBD2
TGCAGTGCGAGAAGGCTAGCGGGAGTAGAGACCCAGTACTTC
CSARRLAGVETQYF
>-|TRBV6-6|TRBJ1-5|-
TGTGCCAGCAGTTATGGAGGGTTTGCCAATCAGCCCCAGCATTTT
CASSYGGFANQPQHF
>-|TRBV7-2|TRBJ2-3|TRBD2
TGTGCCAGCAGCTTAGGGGTCGGGAGGGGGGGCCGAGATACGCAGTATTTT
CASSLGVGRGGRDTQYF
>-|TRBV2|TRBJ2-1|TRBD2
TGTGCCAGCAGTGTAGGGACTAGCTACAATGAGCAGTTCTTC
CASSVGTSYNEQFF
>-|TRBV27|TRBJ2-1|TRBD2
TGTGCCAGCAGTTTCAGGGTAGGGGGTACTAGCGGTACCAAGGGTGAGCAGTTCTTC
CASSFRVGGTSGTKGEQFF
>many|TRBV7-9|TRBJ2-1|-
TGTGCCAGCAGCTTAGGCGACCCGACCTACAATGAGCAGTTCTTC
CASSLGDPTYNEQFF
>-|TRBV27|TRBJ1-5|-
TGTGCCAGCAGTTTATTTGGCGATCAGCCCCAGCATTTT
CASSLFGDQPQHF
>many|TRBV7-3|TRBJ2-3|-
TGTGCCAGCAGCGCTAGCACAGATACGCAGTATTTT
CASSASTDTQYF
>-|TRBV18|TRBJ1-2|-
TGTGCCAGCTCACCACCGACTAACTATGGCTACACCTTC
CASSPPTNYGYTF
>-|TRBV10-3|TRBJ1-5|-
TGTGCCATCAGCCAGGGTCCGGGTCAGCCCCAGCATTTT
CAISQGPGQPQHF
>-|TRBV20-1|TRBJ2-5|TRBD2
TGCAGTGCTAGAGAGCGGGAGTGGTACCAAGAGACCCAGTACTTC
CSAREREWYQETQYF
>-|TRBV4-3|TRBJ2-7|TRBD2
TGCGCCAGCAGCCAAGGCGGGGGGGAGTCCTACGAGCAGTACTTC
CASSQGGGESYEQYF
>-|TRBV20-1|TRBJ1-1|-
TGCAGTGCGGGCCCTAGCTGGGGTGAAGCTTTCTTT
CSAGPSWGEAFF